This entry features one T cell receptor beta chain sequence. The antigen remains unidentified. Clones were read by immunoSEQ multiplex PCR, and TCRdb kept only the in-frame ones, dropping some. This sample has 2 million to 3 million clones; 80% to 95% occur once, and the top ten carry 0.36%. The CDR3 is 11 amino acids. CDR1 MNHEY and CDR2 SVGAGI come from the germline V gene. Trimming took off 4 bases at V and 11 bases at J, with 8 bases between the two ends. These data come from a study of shared clonotypes between healthy human individuals. Study outcomes and limitations: Naive subsets typically showed greater estimated richness than memory subsets. The sampled material consisted only of blood, and tissue repertoires are likely to differ.

Material: naive CD4+ T cells from PBMCs. Noted subset: CD45RA+ positively selected. J is TRBJ1-4 and V is TRBV6-5, with D unclear. The sequence was obtained from a man between 18 and 29 years old in good health. Some clones in this sample may be carry-over from other donors' samples. The DNA of the CDR3 is TGTGCCAGCAGTTCCGGCCAGAAACTGTTTTTT. Its translation is CASSSGQKLFF.